The 23 T cell receptor beta chains below were found in one sample sequenced in a study of blood T cells in healthy people across ages. A second PCR, run for about 7 to 11 cycles, used a sample-barcoded 5' primer plus a J-beta primer mix. In TCRdb, the 5' RACE reads were re-called with MiXCR into one record per CDR3 protein. The table has under 1,100,000 distinct CDR3 sequences, 20% to 25% seen once; the top ten hold about 0.69%. Another study also made use of these data, one on T cells of mothers and their children.

The sequencing input was blood. The receptor set was obtained from a girl between 2 and 10 years old in good health.

The chain uses TRBV9 and TRBJ1-2; D is unclear. The CDR3 length is 15 residues. Germline V CDR1 and CDR2: SGDLS, YYNGEE. Trimming removed 2 bases from V and 2 bases from J, with 13 bases in between. The CDR3 region has the DNA TGTGCCAGCAGCGTGCTTTCGGCGGACAACTATGGCTACACCTTC. Its protein product is CASSVLSADNYGYTF.

In the case of this clonotype: A read error may produce the germline difference seen at one junction end. The chain uses TRBV9 and TRBJ1-1; 12 bases are shared with TRBD1. The germline gives CDR1 SGDLS, CDR2 YYNGEE. This CDR3 contains 16 residues. CDR3 residues: CASSGDRGLLSTEALF. The CDR3 DNA sequence: TGTGCCAGCAGCGGGGACAGGGGGCTATTAAGCACTGAAGCTTTATTT.

This clonotype was seen only a few times. J is TRBJ2-5 and V is TRBV2; D remains ambiguous. Matching the DNA end better, TRBJ2-7 makes the J call doubtful. CDR3 size: 11 residues. Germline V gene data show CDR1 as SNHLY and CDR2 as FYNNEI. CDR3: CASGELVEQYF. CDR3 in DNA: TGTGCCAGCGGGGAATTGGTCGAGCAGTACTTC.

This clonotype showed up just a few times. The V call is TRBV2, the J call TRBJ1-2; unclear D gene. Trimming removed 1 base from V and 12 bases from J, with 15 bases in between. This CDR3 is 13 amino acids long. Germline lookup yields CDR1 SNHLY and CDR2 FYNNEI. The CDR3 spells CASSEDGNREHTF. The CDR3 region has the DNA TGTGCCAGCAGTGAAGATGGAAACAGAGAACACACCTTC.

A few counts support this clonotype. The CDR3 reads CASSLLGGGSSYNEQFF. For the CDR3, the DNA is TGTGCCAGCAGTTTATTGGGGGGCGGGAGCTCCTACAATGAGCAGTTCTTC. The rearrangement joins TRBV28 to TRBJ2-1, with a tentative D call TRBD2 (7 bases). V was cut by 1 base and J by 0 bases, with 13 bases left in between. The CDR3 is made up of 17 amino acids. Germline V gene data show CDR1 as MDHEN and CDR2 as SYDVKM.

A few counts support this clonotype. CDR3 region: CASSQDRASGQRRSYEQYF. The CDR3 DNA sequence: TGTGCCAGCAGCCAAGATCGGGCTAGCGGGCAGAGGAGGTCCTACGAGCAGTACTTC. V usage is TRBV4-2 and J usage is TRBJ2-7; 8 bases align to TRBD2. V trimming: 0 bases; J trimming: 1 base; junction bases outside the gene matches: 14. The length of the CDR3 is 19 residues. Germline values: CDR1 LGHNA, CDR2 YNFKEQ.

This chain connects TRBV24-1 to TRBJ1-2, with TRBD1 matching 7 bases. The CDR3 runs 13 residues. V lost 3 bases to trimming and J lost 6 bases; unmatched junction nucleotides: 3. Germline V CDR1 and CDR2: KGHDR, SFDVKD. The CDR3 DNA follows: TGTGCCACCAGTGATCACGGACAGGATGGCTACACCTTC. Translating gives CATSDHGQDGYTF.

This chain joins TRBV28 and TRBJ2-1, with a weak D call TRBD1 (6 bases). Germline-derived CDR1 and CDR2 are MDHEN and SYDVKM. There are 11 residues in the CDR3. V lost 8 bases and J 9 bases, leaving 11 bases between the germline ends. The CDR3 here is CASGGQGEQFF. CDR3 sequence (DNA): TGTGCCAGCGGGGGACAAGGTGAGCAGTTCTTC.

The V gene is TRBV29-1, the J gene TRBJ2-1; TRBD2 agrees at 13 bases. After removal of 4 bases from V and 5 bases from J, the junction contained 5 bases not matched to a gene. The V gene's germline CDR1 is SQVTM and CDR2 ANQGSEA. CDR3 length equals 15 residues. CDR3 DNA sequence: TGCAGCGTTGTATCCGGGACTAGCGGGAACAATGAGCAGTTCTTC. Translated, it gives CSVVSGTSGNNEQFF.

Comment on this clonotype: At one of its ends the junction is not consistent with the germline gene, which may arise from a read error. This rearrangement joins TRBV20-1 to TRBJ2-7; D is ambiguous. The CDR3 has 15 amino acids. Germline V CDR1 and CDR2: DFQATT, SNEGSKA (reference sequence). The CDR3 nucleotides are TGCAGCGCTAGTTTTATGGGTTCCGAGGTCTACGAGCAGTACTTC. It encodes CSASFMGSEVYEQYF.

This rearrangement joins TRBV29-1 to TRBJ2-7; the D is unclear. Germline-derived CDR1 and CDR2 are SQVTM and ANQGSEA. The length of the CDR3 is 12 residues. V lost 4 bases to trimming and J lost 0 bases, with 7 bases between them. CDR3 nucleotides: TGCAGCGTTGTCCGCAACTCCTACGAGCAGTACTTC. Translation: CSVVRNSYEQYF.

In its sample, this clonotype was seen a few times. The chain couples TRBV6-4 to TRBJ2-3; maybe TRBD1 (5 bases). Trimming removed 2 bases at V and 8 bases at J, with 11 bases between. The CDR3 is made up of 13 amino acids. CDR1 is MRHNA, CDR2 SNTAGT, per germline. CDR3 residues: CASSDDQGGTQYF. CDR3 coding DNA: TGTGCCAGCAGTGACGATCAGGGCGGTACGCAGTATTTT.

The rearrangement links TRBV11-2 to TRBJ2-7; 8 bases agree with TRBD1. Germline V gene sequence: CDR1 SGHAT, CDR2 FQNNGV. Losses at the gene ends were 9 bases for V and 7 bases for J; bases not matched to a gene: 14. There are 14 residues in the CDR3. The CDR3 protein is CASRGTGGAQEQYF. CDR3 nucleotides: TGTGCCAGTAGGGGGACAGGTGGGGCTCAGGAGCAGTACTTC.

In its sample, this clonotype was seen a few times. CDR3 region: CSVGEFGYEQYF. In DNA, the CDR3 is TGCAGCGTGGGGGAGTTCGGATACGAGCAGTACTTC. V and J are TRBV29-1 and TRBJ2-7; D could derive from TRBD1 or TRBD2 (5 bases each). CDR1 and CDR2 from the germline V gene are SQVTM and ANQGSEA. The V end lost 6 bases, the J end lost 4 bases, and 13 bases lay between the germline ends. This CDR3 contains 12 residues.

This chain joins TRBV14 and TRBJ2-1; the D gene is possibly TRBD2 (6 bases). Germline lookup yields CDR1 SGHDN and CDR2 FVKESK. V dropped 3 bases and J dropped 7 bases, with 10 bases sitting between them. The CDR3 is made up of 13 amino acids. In DNA, the CDR3 is TGTGCCAGCAGCCATGATGGAGGGAATGAGCAGTTCTTC. Translating gives CASSHDGGNEQFF.

This chain links TRBV3-1 with TRBJ2-4; the D is unclear. This CDR3 comprises 13 residues. Per the germline V gene, CDR1 is LGHDT and CDR2 is YNNKEL (reference sequence). The V end was cut by 1 base, the J end by 9 bases, with 10 bases between. The CDR3 is CASSQVQMGIQYF. The CDR3 DNA follows: TGTGCCAGCAGCCAAGTCCAGATGGGCATTCAGTACTTC.

This clonotype was detected ten times or more. The V gene is TRBV5-4, the J gene TRBJ2-1; perhaps TRBD2 as D (7 bases). CDR3 length equals 16 residues. CDR1 SGHNT and CDR2 YYREEE come from the germline V gene (reference sequence). V was cut by 2 bases and J by 4 bases, with 16 bases left in between. In DNA, the CDR3 is TGTGCCAGCAGCTTAAGGGAGGGGGATTTATACAATGAGCAGTTCTTC. Encoded protein: CASSLREGDLYNEQFF.

This clonotype turned up a few times. V usage is TRBV20-1 and J usage is TRBJ2-1; 8 positions agree with TRBD2. The germline V gene has CDR1 DFQATT and CDR2 SNEGSKA (reference sequence). V was pared by 6 bases and J by 7 bases, with 8 bases of the junction left unmatched. This CDR3 region has 13 residues. In DNA form, the CDR3 reads TGCAGTGCCTCGACTGAGCGGGAGAATGAGCAGTTCTTC. Protein sequence: CSASTERENEQFF.

This clonotype was detected only a few times. The chain has TRBV5-6 and TRBJ2-1; D uncertain. Trimming removed 4 bases from V and 8 bases from J, with 13 bases in between. The CDR3 is 13 residues long. The germline V gene has CDR1 SGHDT and CDR2 YYEEEE. The CDR3 sequence is CASSDTILDEQFF. Here the CDR3 DNA reads TGTGCCAGCAGCGATACGATTTTGGATGAGCAGTTCTTC. Full variable domain (remainder filled in from reference TRBV5-6 and TRBJ2-1): DAGVTQSPTHLIKTRGQQVTLRCSPKSGHDTVSWYQQALGQGPQFIFQYYEEEERQRGNFPDRFSGHQFPNYSSELNVNALLLGDSALYLCASSDTILDEQFFGPGTRLTVL.

This clonotype was picked up a small number of times. The CDR3 bases are TGTGCCAGCTCAATCAAGACAGGGCCTTCCTACAATGAGCAGTTCTTC. This codes for CASSIKTGPSYNEQFF. The chain combines TRBV18 with TRBJ2-1, with TRBD1 matching over 7 bases. Germline CDR1 is KGHSH and CDR2 is LQKENI. The junction had 8 bases not matched to a gene; V was cut back by 5 bases and J by 1 base. The CDR3 is made up of 16 amino acids.

The chain is built from TRBV20-1 and TRBJ2-7; D not certain. CDR1 is DFQATT and CDR2 is SNEGSKA in the germline V gene (reference sequence). This CDR3 has 12 residues. V lost 6 bases and J lost 5, with 14 bases in between. The CDR3 DNA sequence: TGCAGTGCCCTGTACGACATCGACGAGCAGTACTTC. This encodes CSALYDIDEQYF.

V and J are TRBV6-1 and TRBJ2-2, with 12 bases aligning to TRBD2. Trimming removed 5 bases from V and 1 base from J; junction bases left unmatched: 5. The CDR3 loop spans 17 amino acids. Germline values: CDR1 MNHNS, CDR2 SASEGT. CDR3 in amino acids: CASSQLAGGQNTGELFF. The CDR3, as DNA: TGTGCCAGCAGTCAACTAGCGGGAGGCCAGAACACCGGGGAGCTGTTTTTT.

The V and J genes are TRBV29-1 and TRBJ1-1, with a possible D match to TRBD1 (6 bases). The CDR3 is 12 residues long. Per germline, CDR1 SQVTM and CDR2 ANQGSEA. Between the trimmed V and J ends, which lost 3 bases and 5 bases, there was a span of 10 bases. The CDR3 sequence: CSVDPGETEAFF. The CDR3 nucleotides are TGCAGCGTTGATCCAGGGGAAACTGAAGCTTTCTTT. The whole variable domain, remainder taken from reference TRBV29-1 and TRBJ1-1, is SAVISQKPSRDICQRGTSLTIQCQVDSQVTMMFWYRQQPGQSLTLIATANQGSEATYESGFVIDKFPISRPNLTFSTLTVSNMSPEDSSIYLCSVDPGETEAFFGQGTRLTVV.